The 15 T cell receptor beta chains given below trace back to one sample, sequenced in a study of cytomegalovirus exposure and HLA in healthy donors. PCR was performed using 60 Vbeta and 13 Jbeta primers. Sequencing was performed with immunoSEQ multiplex PCR; in TCRdb, only in-frame clones are kept and a portion is missing. Here the sample spans fewer than 150,000 clones, about 80% being singletons. Sequencing used PBMCs. The receptors originated from a man aged 45-65 years in good health and CMV-seronegative.

The genes are TRBV6-1 and TRBJ1-3; 9 nucleotides match TRBD1. CDR3 length equals 14 residues. Trimming cost V 9 bases and J 0 bases; bases outside gene matches: 3. Germline-derived CDR1 and CDR2 are MNHNS and SASEGT. In DNA, the CDR3 is TGTGCCAGTGGACAGGGGAGCTCTGGAAACACCATATATTTT. This sequence encodes CASGQGSSGNTIYF.

This clone appeared a few times. The V call is TRBV5-6, the J call TRBJ2-3; 8 positions match TRBD2. V lost 4 bases to trimming and J lost 4 bases; unmatched junction nucleotides: 11. Germline V lookup: CDR1 SGHDT, CDR2 YYEEEE. This CDR3 spans 16 amino acids. The CDR3 DNA follows: TGTGCCAGCAGCGTGCGGGGGGTAAGGGTTGCAGATACGCAGTATTTT. This encodes CASSVRGVRVADTQYF.

A single count supports this clone. The chain carries TRBV4-3 and TRBJ2-3; a weak D match, TRBD2 (6 bases). V shed 0 bases and J shed 2 bases, with 12 bases lying between them. Germline assignment: CDR1 LGHNA and CDR2 YSLEER. The CDR3 consists of 16 residues. CDR3 sequence (DNA): TGCGCCAGCAGCCAAGATCCTACTAGCTTCACAGATACGCAGTATTTT. It codes for CASSQDPTSFTDTQYF.

This chain connects TRBV19 to TRBJ2-3, with unresolved D. The V end lost 3 bases, the J end lost 1 base, and 5 bases lay between the germline ends. From germline, CDR1 is LNHDA and CDR2 SQIVND (reference sequence). This CDR3 is built from 13 residues. CDR3 coding DNA: TGTGCCAGTAGTATGCCGGGCACAGATACGCAGTATTTT. Its translation: CASSMPGTDTQYF.

The rearrangement joins TRBV15 to TRBJ1-2, with D unclear. This CDR3 region has 14 residues. CDR1 is LNHNV and CDR2 is YYDKDF in the germline V gene (reference sequence). The V and J ends lost 0 bases and 2 bases respectively, with 7 bases between them. CDR3 DNA sequence: TGTGCCACCAGCAGAGATCGAGGGAACTATGGCTACACCTTC. Its translation is CATSRDRGNYGYTF. Using reference TRBV15 and TRBJ1-2 for the parts outside the CDR3, the full variable domain is DAMVIQNPRYQVTQFGKPVTLSCSQTLNHNVMYWYQQKSSQAPKLLFHYYDKDFNNEADTPDNFQSRRPNTSFCFLDIRSPGLGDTAMYLCATSRDRGNYGYTFGSGTRLTVV.

The chain joins TRBV28 to TRBJ2-1, with TRBD1 matching 9 bases. CDR1 is MDHEN and CDR2 is SYDVKM in the germline V gene. This CDR3 spans 15 amino acids. V shed 2 bases and J 7 bases; nucleotides not matched to a gene: 6. The CDR3 region has the DNA TGTGCCAGCAGTTTAAGGGGACAGGGTCTGAATGAGCAGTTCTTC. Protein product: CASSLRGQGLNEQFF.

A few counts support this clone. The chain links TRBV19 to TRBJ1-2; TRBD1 aligns across 7 bases. Unmatched junction bases numbered 14, after V lost 9 bases and J lost 1 base. This CDR3 comprises 16 residues. The germline CDR1 and CDR2 sequences are LNHDA and SQIVND (reference sequence). In nucleotides, the CDR3 is TGTGCCAGCTCCCGGGACAGCCGAGGGTATAACTATGGCTACACCTTC. Residues: CASSRDSRGYNYGYTF.

This clone was observed a single time. The V gene is TRBV5-1, the J gene TRBJ1-6; 7 bases align to TRBD1. The J segment lost 8 bases and the V segment lost 4 bases, leaving 6 bases of the junction unmatched. Germline V gives CDR1 SGHRS, CDR2 YFSETQ. This CDR3 contains 14 residues. CDR3 sequence (DNA): TGCGCCAGCAGCATCGGACAGGTGTATTCACCCCTCCACTTT. It encodes CASSIGQVYSPLHF. Drawing the rest from reference TRBV5-1 and TRBJ1-6, the complete variable domain is KAGVTQTPRYLIKTRGQQVTLSCSPISGHRSVSWYQQTPGQGLQFLFEYFSETQRNKGNFPGRFSGRQFSNSRSEMNVSTLELGDSALYLCASSIGQVYSPLHFGNGTRLTVT.

The V gene is TRBV9, the J gene TRBJ2-1; TRBD2 agrees at 10 bases. Germline-derived CDR1 and CDR2 are SGDLS and YYNGEE. The V and J ends lost 4 bases and 4 bases, in that order; junction bases with no gene match: 5. There are 15 residues in the CDR3. The chain's CDR3 is CASSKLAGLYNEQFF. CDR3 nucleotide sequence: TGTGCCAGCAGCAAACTAGCGGGGCTTTACAATGAGCAGTTCTTC.

V gene TRBV14 combines with J gene TRBJ1-5, with D perhaps TRBD1 (6 bases). The V gene lost 4 bases and the J gene lost 4 bases, with 8 bases spanning the gap. Germline V gives CDR1 SGHDN, CDR2 FVKESK. The CDR3 has 13 residues. The CDR3, as DNA: TGTGCCAGCAGCCTTACAGGGAATCAGCCCCAGCATTTT. Translating gives CASSLTGNQPQHF.

The chain recombines TRBV4-3 with TRBJ2-7; 7 nucleotides match TRBD2. V trimming: 4 bases; J trimming: 2 bases; junction bases outside the gene matches: 5. Germline values: CDR1 LGHNA, CDR2 YSLEER. The CDR3 spans 14 residues. This CDR3 reads CASSPAAGAYEQYF. The CDR3 DNA follows: TGCGCCAGCAGCCCTGCCGCGGGAGCCTACGAGCAGTACTTC.

The chain combines TRBV5-8 with TRBJ1-5; weak D call: TRBD1 (6 bases). V was shortened by 4 bases and J by 2 bases, with 13 bases between the two germline ends. The CDR3 spans 15 residues. The germline gives CDR1 SGHTS, CDR2 YDEGEE. The DNA for the CDR3 is TGTGCCAGCAGCCCGACAGGATACGGCAATCAGCCCCAGCATTTT. It is translated as CASSPTGYGNQPQHF.

V is TRBV6-1 and J is TRBJ2-3, with TRBD2 matching over 12 bases. CDR1 is MNHNS and CDR2 is SASEGT in the germline V gene. The CDR3 loop spans 14 amino acids. With 8 bases clipped from V and 3 bases from J, the junction kept 3 bases outside the gene matches. The CDR3 is CASDGTSGTDTQYF. The DNA of the CDR3 is TGTGCCAGCGACGGGACTAGCGGGACAGATACGCAGTATTTT.

In its sample, this clone was seen once. The rearrangement uses TRBV7-9 and TRBJ2-7; the D gene is possibly TRBD1 (5 bases). CDR1 SEHNR and CDR2 FQNEAQ come from the germline V gene (reference sequence). The CDR3 is made up of 13 amino acids. The germline V and J ends were trimmed by 3 bases and 2 bases, with 8 bases remaining between them. CDR3 sequence: CASSLDITYEQYF. The DNA for the CDR3 is TGTGCCAGCAGCTTGGACATTACCTACGAGCAGTACTTC.

As DNA, the CDR3 is TGTGCCAGCTCATCAACTCGGACGGGGAGGGAGCAGTTCTTC. This encodes CASSSTRTGREQFF. V usage is TRBV18 and J usage is TRBJ2-1, with D perhaps TRBD2 (6 bases). The germline V gene has CDR1 KGHSH and CDR2 LQKENI. This CDR3 has 14 amino acids. Trimming cost V 5 bases and J 10 bases, with 18 bases left between them.